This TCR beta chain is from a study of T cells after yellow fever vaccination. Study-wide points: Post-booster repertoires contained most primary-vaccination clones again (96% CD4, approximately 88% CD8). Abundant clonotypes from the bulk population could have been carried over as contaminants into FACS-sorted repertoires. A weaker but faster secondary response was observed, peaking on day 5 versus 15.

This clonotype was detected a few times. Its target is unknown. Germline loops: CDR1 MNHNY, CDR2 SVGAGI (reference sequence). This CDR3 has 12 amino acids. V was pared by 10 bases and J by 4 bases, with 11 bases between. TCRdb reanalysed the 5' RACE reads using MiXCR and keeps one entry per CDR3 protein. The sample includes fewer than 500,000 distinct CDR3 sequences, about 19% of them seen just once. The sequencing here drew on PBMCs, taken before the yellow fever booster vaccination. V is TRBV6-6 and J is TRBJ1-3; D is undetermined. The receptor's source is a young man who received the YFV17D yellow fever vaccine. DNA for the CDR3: TGTGCCACGTCCATCGGGGGAAACACCATATATTTT. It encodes CATSIGGNTIYF.